One sample yielded the 18 T cell receptor beta chains listed below, sequenced in a study of cytomegalovirus exposure and HLA in healthy donors. TCRdb's table, derived via immunoSEQ multiplex PCR, lists solely in-frame clones and lacks some. The data show under 350,000 clones, 80% to 90% seen once. Sequenced: PBMCs. The receptors stem from a woman aged 18-29 years in good health and CMV-seronegative.

CDR3 sequence (DNA): TGTGCCAGCAACTATCCGACTAGCGGGGTAGACACCGGGGAGCTGTTTTTT. The encoded protein is CASNYPTSGVDTGELFF. This chain links TRBV9 with TRBJ2-2; TRBD2 aligns across 11 bases. V shed 6 bases, J shed 3 bases, and the junction held 10 bases outside the gene matches. The germline CDR1 and CDR2 sequences are SGDLS and YYNGEE. This CDR3 spans 17 amino acids.

The chain recombines TRBV4-2 with TRBJ2-7; 7 nucleotides align to TRBD2. The CDR3 contains 17 residues. Trimming at V came to 2 bases and at J to 0 bases, leaving 10 bases not matched to a gene. Germline loops: CDR1 LGHNA, CDR2 YNFKEQ. As DNA, the CDR3 is TGTGCCAGCAGCCAAAAAGGCCTAGCGGATCACTCCTACGAGCAGTACTTC. It codes for CASSQKGLADHSYEQYF.

Notes on this clone: Compared with germline, one end of the junction differs, possibly owing to a read error. V is TRBV7-7 and J is TRBJ2-2; 8 nucleotides align to TRBD2. Germline CDR1 SSHAT, CDR2 FNYEAQ (reference sequence). The CDR3 sequence is 15 residues long. DNA of the CDR3: TGTGCTAGCAGCGAGGGACTAGACCACACCGGGGAGCTGTTTTTT. It is translated as CASSEGLDHTGELFF. Full variable domain (rest looked up from reference TRBV7-7 and TRBJ2-2): GAGVSQSPRYKVTKRGQDVTLRCDPISSHATLYWYQQALGQGPEFLTYFNYEAQPDKSGLPSDRFSAERPEGSISTLTIQRTEQRDSAMYRCASSEGLDHTGELFFGEGSRLTVL.

The gene calls are TRBV6-5 and TRBJ2-6, with D unresolved. The CDR3 covers 13 residues. The germline V gene encodes CDR1 MNHEY and CDR2 SVGAGI. V shed 8 bases and J shed 4 bases, with 9 bases lying between them. CDR3 region: CASQKSGANVLTF. The CDR3 DNA is TGTGCCAGCCAAAAATCCGGGGCCAACGTCCTGACTTTC.

The V call is TRBV5-1, the J call TRBJ2-7; possibly TRBD1 for D (6 bases). The CDR3 has 14 residues. The germline V gene encodes CDR1 SGHRS and CDR2 YFSETQ. Trimming pared 3 bases from V and 2 bases from J, leaving 12 bases between. The CDR3 region is CASSSGDTTYEQYF. The CDR3 DNA reads TGCGCCAGCAGCTCAGGGGACACAACCTACGAGCAGTACTTC.

The genes are TRBV5-1 and TRBJ1-1, with a tentative D call TRBD1 (6 bases). CDR3 length: 16 amino acids. The germline gives CDR1 SGHRS, CDR2 YFSETQ. V was cut by 4 bases and J by 0 bases, with 16 bases left in between. CDR3 sequence: CASSTDSAFLNTEAFF. The CDR3 DNA reads as TGCGCCAGCAGCACGGACAGTGCTTTCTTGAACACTGAAGCTTTCTTT. The whole variable domain, remainder taken from reference TRBV5-1 and TRBJ1-1, is KAGVTQTPRYLIKTRGQQVTLSCSPISGHRSVSWYQQTPGQGLQFLFEYFSETQRNKGNFPGRFSGRQFSNSRSEMNVSTLELGDSALYLCASSTDSAFLNTEAFFGQGTRLTVV.

This sequence joins TRBV25-1 and TRBJ2-2, with 10 bases identical to TRBD1. Germline V lookup: CDR1 MGHDK, CDR2 SYGVNS. This CDR3 contains 17 residues. The junction had 13 bases not matched to a gene; V was cut back by 6 bases and J by 6 bases. The CDR3 sequence: CASSLSVGQGYAGELFF. The DNA of the CDR3 is TGTGCCAGCAGCCTATCAGTGGGACAGGGGTATGCCGGGGAGCTGTTTTTT.

The gene calls are TRBV19 and TRBJ2-7, with 10 bases matching TRBD1. The germline CDR1 and CDR2 sequences are LNHDA and SQIVND (reference sequence). Trimming at V came to 5 bases and at J to 3 bases, leaving 4 bases not matched to a gene. The CDR3 contains 14 residues. In DNA, the CDR3 is TGTGCCAGTAGTTCGGGGACAGGGGTCTACGAGCAGTACTTC. Residues: CASSSGTGVYEQYF.

The chain is built from TRBV28 and TRBJ1-1; perhaps TRBD1 as D (5 bases). V dropped 2 bases and J dropped 0 bases, with 7 bases sitting between them. Germline loops: CDR1 MDHEN, CDR2 SYDVKM. This CDR3 spans 14 amino acids. This CDR3 is CASSLQGLNTEAFF. Written as DNA, the CDR3 is TGTGCCAGCAGTTTACAGGGCCTGAACACTGAAGCTTTCTTT.

J is TRBJ2-7 and V is TRBV19, with TRBD1 identical over 9 bases. Trimming took 3 bases from V and 3 from J; bases not matched to a gene: 3. Per the germline V gene, CDR1 is LNHDA and CDR2 is SQIVND (reference sequence). The CDR3 sequence is 14 residues long. The DNA of the CDR3 is TGTGCCAGTAGTATTGGGGACAGGGACTACGAGCAGTACTTC. Protein product: CASSIGDRDYEQYF.

The chain recombines TRBV7-3 with TRBJ2-1, with a possible D match to TRBD1 (6 bases). CDR1 and CDR2 (germline): SGHTA, FQGTGA. This CDR3 spans 16 amino acids. Trimming pared 5 bases from V and 0 bases from J, leaving 14 bases between. CDR3 nucleotides: TGTGCCAGCAGCCCCCGACAGGTCAACTCCTACAATGAGCAGTTCTTC. It specifies CASSPRQVNSYNEQFF.

Points on this clone: This same CDR3 is encoded by further DNA sequences in the sample. V usage is TRBV5-1 and J usage is TRBJ2-2; D may be TRBD1 (5 bases). CDR1 SGHRS and CDR2 YFSETQ come from the germline V gene. The V end was cut by 2 bases, the J end by 6 bases, with 8 bases between. The length of the CDR3 is 13 residues. CDR3 in amino acids: CASSFQGSGELFF. The CDR3 DNA reads TGCGCCAGCAGCTTCCAGGGTTCCGGGGAGCTGTTTTTT.

The chain employs TRBV7-3 and TRBJ2-2; 8 bases match TRBD1. Looked up from germline, CDR1 is SGHTA and CDR2 is FQGTGA. Trimming at V came to 3 bases and at J to 7 bases, leaving 4 bases not matched to a gene. CDR3 length equals 14 residues. The CDR3 protein is CASSFDRGNGELFF. Here the CDR3 DNA reads TGTGCCAGCAGCTTCGACAGGGGAAACGGGGAGCTGTTTTTT.

In its sample, this clone was seen a few times. The chain links TRBV5-1 to TRBJ2-1; 11 bases match TRBD2. Germline lookup yields CDR1 SGHRS and CDR2 YFSETQ. The CDR3 loop spans 16 amino acids. The junction had 7 bases not matched to a gene; V was cut back by 4 bases and J by 4 bases. This chain's CDR3 is CASSVSGRASYNEQFF. The CDR3 coding sequence is TGCGCCAGCAGCGTTAGCGGGAGGGCCTCTTACAATGAGCAGTTCTTC.

The chain joins TRBV5-6 to TRBJ2-5; maybe TRBD2 (6 bases). V lost 4 bases and J 4 bases, leaving 23 bases between the germline ends. Germline assignment: CDR1 SGHDT and CDR2 YYEEEE. This CDR3 contains 17 residues. DNA of the CDR3: TGTGCCAGCAGCGAAGTGAGGGGAGGTTCGGGTGGAGAGACCCAGTACTTC. This encodes CASSEVRGGSGGETQYF.

V and J are TRBV6-5 and TRBJ2-7; 7 bases fit TRBD1. There are 15 residues in the CDR3. Germline V gives CDR1 MNHEY, CDR2 SVGAGI. The V and J ends lost 2 bases and 0 bases, in that order; junction bases with no gene match: 4. The CDR3 DNA reads as TGTGCCAGCAGTTACCTCGACAGGGCCTCCTACGAGCAGTACTTC. As protein: CASSYLDRASYEQYF.

The J gene is TRBJ1-3, the V gene TRBV6-6; D is unresolved. This CDR3 spans 13 amino acids. The V and J ends lost 8 bases and 1 base respectively, with 9 bases between them. CDR1 MNHNY and CDR2 SVGAGI come from the germline V gene (reference sequence). The CDR3 region has the DNA TGTGCCAGCTGGCGGGGATCTGGAAACACCATATATTTT. This sequence encodes CASWRGSGNTIYF.

The chain carries TRBV30 and TRBJ1-4; tentative D call: TRBD1 (5 bases). Per germline, CDR1 GTSNPN and CDR2 SVGIG (reference sequence). V dropped 4 bases and J dropped 0 bases, with 12 bases sitting between them. This CDR3 is 15 amino acids long. CDR3 region: CAWIPMTATNEKLFF. The CDR3 DNA reads as TGTGCCTGGATCCCGATGACAGCAACTAATGAAAAACTGTTTTTT.